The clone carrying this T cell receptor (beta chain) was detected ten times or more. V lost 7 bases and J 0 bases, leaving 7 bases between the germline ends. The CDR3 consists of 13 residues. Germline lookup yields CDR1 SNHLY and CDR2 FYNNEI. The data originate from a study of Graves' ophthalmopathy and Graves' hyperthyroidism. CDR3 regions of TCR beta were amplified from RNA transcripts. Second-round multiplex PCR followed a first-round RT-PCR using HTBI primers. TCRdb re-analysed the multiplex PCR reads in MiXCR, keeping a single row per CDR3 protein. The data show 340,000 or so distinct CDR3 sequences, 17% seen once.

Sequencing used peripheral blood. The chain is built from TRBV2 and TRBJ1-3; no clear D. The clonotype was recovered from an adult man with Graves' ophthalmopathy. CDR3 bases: TGTGCCAGCACCCTTAGCTCTGGAAACACCATATATTTT. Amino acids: CASTLSSGNTIYF. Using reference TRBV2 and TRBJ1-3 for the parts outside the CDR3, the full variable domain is EPEVTQTPSHQVTQMGQEVILRCVPISNHLYFYWYRQILGQKVEFLVSFYNNEISEKSEIFDDQFSVERPDGSNFTLKIRSTKLEDSAMYFCASTLSSGNTIYFGEGSWLTVV.